Below, 21 T cell receptor beta chains from the same sample are listed, as sequenced in a study of T cell repertoires in cytomegalovirus infection. Via MiXCR, TCRdb re-called the reads, giving one row per CDR3 protein. This table holds over 150,000 distinct CDR3 sequences, about 17% found once. Material for sequencing was CD8+ T cells from PBMCs. The receptors were sampled from a human donor in good health (CMV status not recorded). Some clones in this sample may be carry-over from other donors' samples.

The CDR3 here is CASSQDRVPYEQYF. The CDR3 DNA sequence: TGTGCCAGCAGCCAAGACAGGGTTCCCTACGAGCAGTACTTC. This chain links TRBV14 with TRBJ2-7; weak D call: TRBD1 (5 bases). The CDR3 runs 14 residues. Trimming left V 0 bases short and J 2 bases short, with 8 bases between. CDR1 is SGHDN, CDR2 FVKESK, per germline. Drawing the rest from reference TRBV14 and TRBJ2-7, the complete variable domain is EAGVTQFPSHSVIEKGQTVTLRCDPISGHDNLYWYRRVMGKEIKFLLHFVKESKQDESGMPNNRFLAERTGGTYSTLKVQPAELEDSGVYFCASSQDRVPYEQYFGPGTRLTVT.

This rearrangement joins TRBV4-2 to TRBJ2-1; maybe TRBD1 (6 bases). CDR1 and CDR2 (germline): LGHNA, YNFKEQ. V dropped 7 bases and J dropped 6 bases, with 13 bases sitting between them. The CDR3 consists of 13 residues. The CDR3 bases are TGTGCCAGCAACCTTGGGGGCCCCAATGAGCAGTTCTTC. Protein: CASNLGGPNEQFF.

V usage is TRBV7-8 and J usage is TRBJ2-7; 7 bases agree with TRBD2. The germline CDR1 and CDR2 sequences are SGHVS and FQNEAQ. The CDR3 contains 17 residues. V gave up 1 base and J gave up 0 bases; unmatched junction bases: 9. The CDR3 loop reads CASSLVMGGRSSYEQYF. DNA for the CDR3: TGTGCCAGCAGCTTAGTGATGGGGGGGAGAAGCTCCTACGAGCAGTACTTC.

This clonotype has just a few counts. The chain employs TRBV30 and TRBJ2-1; 7 nucleotides agree with TRBD2. The CDR3 runs to 14 residues. V gave up 1 base and J gave up 9 bases; unmatched junction bases: 9. The germline V gene has CDR1 GTSNPN and CDR2 SVGIG (reference sequence). The CDR3 DNA follows: TGTGCCTGGAGTGAAGGTGTGGGGGGGGGTGAGCAGTTCTTC. This translates into CAWSEGVGGGEQFF.

The chain carries TRBV6-2 or TRBV6-3 and TRBJ2-7; D is possibly TRBD1 (6 bases). This CDR3 contains 14 residues. In germline, CDR1 is MNHEY, CDR2 SVGEGT. With 6 bases removed from V and 3 bases from J, the gap between germline ends came to 15 bases. CDR3 bases: TGTGCCAGCAGCACGACGAGGGGGATCTACGAGCAGTACTTC. This sequence encodes CASSTTRGIYEQYF.

This clonotype showed up just a few times. The chain carries TRBV12-3 or TRBV12-4 and TRBJ2-7; TRBD2 matches at 12 bases. V lost 5 bases, J lost 2 bases, and 4 bases stayed unmatched. CDR3 length equals 15 residues. In DNA form, the CDR3 reads TGTGCCAGCAGTCCGGGACTAGCGGGTACCTACGAGCAGTACTTC. Its translation is CASSPGLAGTYEQYF.

This clonotype was seen more than once but under ten times. The chain has TRBV27 and TRBJ1-2; tentatively, D is TRBD1 (6 bases). This CDR3 comprises 15 residues. Germline assignment: CDR1 MNHEY and CDR2 SMNVEV (reference sequence). V was clipped by 3 bases and J by 7 bases, with 18 bases between them. CDR3 DNA sequence: TGTGCCAGCAGTTTTTCCGCCAGGGGCGATCGTGGCTACACCTTC. Translating it yields CASSFSARGDRGYTF.

The chain recombines TRBV4-3 with TRBJ2-1; D is uncertain. The CDR3 covers 17 residues. The germline CDR1 and CDR2 sequences are LGHNA and YSLEER. Trimming took 0 bases from V and 4 from J, leaving 16 bases between them. CDR3 bases: TGCGCCAGCAGCCAAGATCGTCCCGAGGCGGCTTACAATGAGCAGTTCTTC. Protein: CASSQDRPEAAYNEQFF.

This chain links TRBV27 with TRBJ1-1, with D unresolved. Germline lookup yields CDR1 MNHEY and CDR2 SMNVEV (reference sequence). Trimming cost V 5 bases and J 5 bases, with 12 bases left between them. CDR3 length: 13 residues. DNA of the CDR3: TGTGCCAGCAGTGTGGCAGCCCGGACTGAAGCTTTCTTT. It translates to CASSVAARTEAFF.

This clonotype has a handful of counts. The genes are TRBV30 and TRBJ2-1; TRBD2 matches at 9 bases. Germline CDR1 is GTSNPN and CDR2 is SVGIG (reference sequence). This CDR3 has 17 residues. With 0 bases clipped from V and 4 bases from J, the junction kept 10 bases outside the gene matches. CDR3 amino acids: CAWSVLQGLAGYNEQFF. In nucleotides, the CDR3 is TGTGCCTGGAGTGTACTTCAGGGGCTAGCGGGATACAATGAGCAGTTCTTC.

This clonotype was seen only a few times. The chain uses TRBV25-1 and TRBJ2-2; D call uncertain. The V and J ends lost 4 bases and 2 bases respectively, with 14 bases between them. This CDR3 region has 16 residues. The germline V gene encodes CDR1 MGHDK and CDR2 SYGVNS. The CDR3 loop is CASSVRESPNTGELFF. The CDR3 DNA reads TGTGCCAGCAGTGTCCGAGAATCTCCTAACACCGGGGAGCTGTTTTTT.

This clonotype was counted a few times. V gene TRBV7-4 combines with J gene TRBJ2-3; TRBD1 or TRBD2 may be the D gene (5 bases each). Trimming left V 3 bases short and J 6 bases short, with 7 bases between. This CDR3 has 12 amino acids. Germline CDR1 is SGHVT and CDR2 is SQSDAQ. For the CDR3, the DNA is TGTGCCAGCAGCTTTGAGGGGGATACGCAGTATTTT. Protein: CASSFEGDTQYF.

This chain joins TRBV28 and TRBJ2-5, with D unresolved. Trimming removed 2 bases at V and 1 base at J, with 14 bases between. There are 16 residues in the CDR3. Germline V gives CDR1 MDHEN, CDR2 SYDVKM. This chain's CDR3 is CASSLDPSEPQETQYF. CDR3 in DNA: TGTGCCAGCAGTTTAGACCCATCCGAACCCCAAGAGACCCAGTACTTC.

V and J are TRBV19 and TRBJ2-7; 10 nucleotides align to TRBD1. From germline, CDR1 is LNHDA and CDR2 SQIVND (reference sequence). This CDR3 region has 14 residues. The J segment lost 6 bases and the V segment lost 3 bases, leaving 5 bases of the junction unmatched. This CDR3 is CASSMGQGHFEQYF. As DNA, the CDR3 is TGTGCCAGTAGTATGGGACAGGGGCATTTCGAGCAGTACTTC.

The V gene is TRBV12-3 or TRBV12-4, the J gene TRBJ2-3; no definite D call. V was clipped by 5 bases and J by 0 bases, with 9 bases between them. This CDR3 is built from 14 residues. The CDR3 DNA reads TGTGCCAGCAGTCTCACGGCCAGCACAGATACGCAGTATTTT. It codes for CASSLTASTDTQYF.

The V and J genes are TRBV4-3 and TRBJ1-4; D is undetermined. The CDR3 totals 16 residues. Per germline, CDR1 LGHNA and CDR2 YSLEER. V lost 0 bases to trimming and J lost 0 bases, with 8 bases between them. CDR3 DNA: TGCGCCAGCAGCCAAGAGCTCTTTGCAACTAATGAAAAACTGTTTTTT. It specifies CASSQELFATNEKLFF.

This clonotype was counted between two and nine times. CDR3 coding DNA: TGTGCCAGCAGCCCGACAAGGAATGAGCAGTTCTTC. It specifies CASSPTRNEQFF. The chain uses TRBV7-2 and TRBJ2-1; no clear D gene. The CDR3 length is 12 residues. V lost 5 bases to trimming and J lost 7 bases, with 9 bases between them. Per germline, CDR1 SGHTA and CDR2 FQGNSA.

This chain uses TRBV25-1 with TRBJ2-5; D is uncertain. From germline, CDR1 is MGHDK and CDR2 SYGVNS. CDR3 length: 12 residues. With 9 bases removed from V and 1 base from J, the gap between germline ends came to 9 bases. The DNA of the CDR3 is TGTGCCAGGAAGACCCTCCAAGAGACCCAGTACTTC. As protein: CARKTLQETQYF.

This chain connects TRBV11-1 to TRBJ2-7; 10 bases match TRBD1. V shed 4 bases, J shed 5 bases, and the junction held 11 bases outside the gene matches. CDR3 length equals 16 residues. Germline-derived CDR1 and CDR2 are SGHAT and FQDESV (reference sequence). CDR3 amino acids: CASSSPRRDRGHEQYF. DNA for the CDR3: TGTGCCAGCAGCTCCCCTCGCCGGGACAGGGGACACGAGCAGTACTTC.

A few counts support this clonotype. This chain uses TRBV12-3 or TRBV12-4 with TRBJ2-5; 7 nucleotides agree with TRBD2. Trimming removed 1 base from V and 4 bases from J; junction bases left unmatched: 3. The CDR3 loop spans 14 amino acids. As DNA, the CDR3 is TGTGCCAGCAGTTTAGGAGGGACTATAGAGACCCAGTACTTC. Protein: CASSLGGTIETQYF.

V and J are TRBV6-2 or TRBV6-3 and TRBJ2-1; D is unclear. The CDR3 is 13 amino acids. V was pared by 6 bases and J by 7 bases, with 13 bases between. CDR1 is MNHEY and CDR2 is SVGEGT in the germline V gene. CDR3 bases: TGTGCCAGCAGCTTACGGACCGCGAATGAGCAGTTCTTC. Translating it yields CASSLRTANEQFF.